This entry features one T cell receptor (beta chain) sequence. This specimen belongs to a study of OX40 agonist ivuxolimab in advanced cancers. Trimming cost V 7 bases and J 2 bases, with 14 bases left between them. The CDR3 runs 14 residues. Germline loops: CDR1 MNHNS, CDR2 SASEGT. Measured with immunoSEQ multiplex PCR; TCRdb has only the in-frame clones, and not every one. The profile shows some 35,000 clones, around four fifths of them singletons. Blood sampling was done at baseline, cycle 4 day 1, and cycle 7 day 1. This specimen was CD4+ or CD8+ T cells sorted from blood, taken in a trial of the OX40 agonist ivuxolimab. V is TRBV6-1 and J is TRBJ1-2; the D is unclear. The source is an adult with an advanced solid tumor such as melanoma, head and neck, liver or kidney cancer. The DNA of the CDR3 is TGTGCCAGCAATCCTCTCAGAGGGAACTATGGCTACACCTTC. This encodes CASNPLRGNYGYTF.